A single sample gave rise to the 14 T cell receptor beta chains below, sequenced in a study of cytomegalovirus exposure and HLA in healthy donors. The PCR used 60 Vbeta and 13 Jbeta primers. Sequencing was performed with immunoSEQ multiplex PCR; in TCRdb, only in-frame clones are kept and a portion is missing. This table holds roughly 120,000 clones, around 80% found once. Sequenced material: PBMCs. Receptor source: a woman aged 60-75 years in good health and CMV-seropositive.

CDR3: CASRDGGRSNEQFF. In nucleotides, the CDR3 is TGTGCCAGTAGGGACGGGGGGCGCTCGAATGAGCAGTTCTTC. The chain combines TRBV19 with TRBJ2-1, with D maybe TRBD2 (7 bases). V was cut by 6 bases and J by 7 bases, with 16 bases left in between. Germline V gives CDR1 LNHDA, CDR2 SQIVND (reference sequence). The CDR3 length is 14 residues.

The chain couples TRBV9 to TRBJ2-1; 14 bases are a match to TRBD2. The V segment lost 5 bases and the J segment 9 bases; nucleotides outside the gene matches: 13. The germline V gene encodes CDR1 SGDLS and CDR2 YYNGEE. This CDR3 has 17 amino acids. CDR3 DNA sequence: TGTGCCAGCAGTGACGGACTAGCGGGAGGCCCCACAGCTGAGCAGTTCTTC. As protein: CASSDGLAGGPTAEQFF.

This sequence joins TRBV14 and TRBJ2-3; D might be TRBD2 (6 bases). Trimming removed 1 base at V and 5 bases at J, with 19 bases between. Germline V gives CDR1 SGHDN, CDR2 FVKESK. The CDR3 spans 17 residues. Here the CDR3 DNA reads TGTGCCAGCAGCCAAGGGGACTCGCCAAGGCGTCTAGATACGCAGTATTTT. This gives the protein CASSQGDSPRRLDTQYF. The full variable domain, its missing parts supplied by reference TRBV14 and TRBJ2-3, is EAGVTQFPSHSVIEKGQTVTLRCDPISGHDNLYWYRRVMGKEIKFLLHFVKESKQDESGMPNNRFLAERTGGTYSTLKVQPAELEDSGVYFCASSQGDSPRRLDTQYFGPGTRLTVL.

This rearrangement joins TRBV6-5 to TRBJ1-2, with D uncertain. The V and J ends lost 7 bases and 3 bases respectively, with 12 bases between them. The CDR3 spans 13 residues. The germline V gene encodes CDR1 MNHEY and CDR2 SVGAGI. Written as DNA, the CDR3 is TGTGCCAGCACTCGAGGCACGGACTATGGCTACACCTTC. Protein product: CASTRGTDYGYTF.

The chain couples TRBV27 to TRBJ2-1; TRBD2 matches at 7 bases. This CDR3 contains 14 residues. J lost 3 bases, V lost 4 bases, and 3 bases had no gene match. CDR1 MNHEY and CDR2 SMNVEV come from the germline V gene (reference sequence). The CDR3 DNA is TGTGCCAGCAGTTCGGGACTAAACTACAATGAGCAGTTCTTC. Its translation: CASSSGLNYNEQFF.

This chain's CDR3 is CASSYDWRPYTF. The CDR3 DNA sequence: TGTGCCAGCAGTTACGACTGGAGACCCTACACCTTC. The rearrangement uses TRBV6-5 and TRBJ1-2, with D unclear. The CDR3 sequence is 12 residues long. The V and J ends lost 2 bases and 10 bases respectively, with 11 bases between them. Germline-derived CDR1 and CDR2 are MNHEY and SVGAGI.

This chain links TRBV6-5 with TRBJ2-7; 12 bases agree with TRBD2. Germline V gene lookup returns CDR1 MNHEY and CDR2 SVGAGI. The CDR3 is 15 amino acids. J lost 6 bases, V lost 8 bases, and 11 bases had no gene match. In DNA form, the CDR3 reads TGTGCCAGCCGCCGGATGACTAGCGGGGGTAGCGAGCAGTACTTC. This sequence encodes CASRRMTSGGSEQYF.

The V gene is TRBV30, the J gene TRBJ2-5; 10 bases are a match to TRBD1. The assigned J gene may be wrong: the sequence end matches TRBJ2-7 better. Germline lookup yields CDR1 GTSNPN and CDR2 SVGIG (reference sequence). The CDR3 length is 13 residues. The CDR3 here is CAWSWTGGYEQYF. The CDR3 coding sequence is TGTGCCTGGAGTTGGACAGGGGGCTACGAGCAGTACTTC.

The V gene is TRBV30, the J gene TRBJ1-1; a weak D match, TRBD1 (6 bases). Per the germline V gene, CDR1 is GTSNPN and CDR2 is SVGIG (reference sequence). This CDR3 has 12 residues. Trimming left V 1 base short and J 5 bases short, with 8 bases between. CDR3 residues: CAWSGQGTEAFF. CDR3 nucleotide sequence: TGTGCCTGGAGTGGGCAGGGGACTGAAGCTTTCTTT.

This clone showed up just once. In DNA form, the CDR3 reads TGCAGCGTTAAGCGGGGGGGCGGAAGAAACACAGATACGCAGTATTTT. Protein sequence: CSVKRGGGRNTDTQYF. The genes are TRBV29-1 and TRBJ2-3; the match to TRBD2 covers 10 bases. The CDR3 consists of 16 residues. V lost 5 bases and J lost 2; bases outside the gene matches: 10. Per the germline V gene, CDR1 is SQVTM and CDR2 is ANQGSEA.

The chain has TRBV6-4 and TRBJ2-1; TRBD2 aligns across 9 bases. V gave up 2 bases and J gave up 4 bases; unmatched junction bases: 9. The germline gives CDR1 MRHNA, CDR2 SNTAGT. The CDR3 is 17 amino acids. DNA of the CDR3: TGTGCCAGCAGTGACGGCCCAAGCGGGAGGTCTTACAATGAGCAGTTCTTC. Its protein is CASSDGPSGRSYNEQFF.

The chain recombines TRBV27 with TRBJ1-1; TRBD1 is a possible D gene (5 bases). Germline assignment: CDR1 MNHEY and CDR2 SMNVEV (reference sequence). There are 15 residues in the CDR3. Trimming pared 7 bases from V and 7 bases from J, leaving 22 bases between. The CDR3 reads CASTNIYPGGDEAFF. In nucleotides, the CDR3 is TGTGCCAGCACCAACATTTATCCCGGGGGAGATGAAGCTTTCTTT.

The chain uses TRBV19 and TRBJ2-1; TRBD2 agrees at 12 bases. CDR1 is LNHDA, CDR2 SQIVND, per germline (reference sequence). This CDR3 comprises 15 residues. V lost 6 bases and J lost 9; bases outside the gene matches: 9. CDR3 DNA: TGTGCCAGTAGATCGGGACTAGCGGGCTTGGGTGAGCAGTTCTTC. Translated, it gives CASRSGLAGLGEQFF.

The CDR3 region has the DNA TGTGCCAGCAGGATAGACAGGGGGCGGGGGAACACTGAAGCTTTCTTT. Amino acids: CASRIDRGRGNTEAFF. The V call is TRBV2, the J call TRBJ1-1; 10 bases match TRBD1. Losses at the gene ends were 6 bases for V and 1 base for J; bases not matched to a gene: 8. This CDR3 has 16 residues. Germline-derived CDR1 and CDR2 are SNHLY and FYNNEI.